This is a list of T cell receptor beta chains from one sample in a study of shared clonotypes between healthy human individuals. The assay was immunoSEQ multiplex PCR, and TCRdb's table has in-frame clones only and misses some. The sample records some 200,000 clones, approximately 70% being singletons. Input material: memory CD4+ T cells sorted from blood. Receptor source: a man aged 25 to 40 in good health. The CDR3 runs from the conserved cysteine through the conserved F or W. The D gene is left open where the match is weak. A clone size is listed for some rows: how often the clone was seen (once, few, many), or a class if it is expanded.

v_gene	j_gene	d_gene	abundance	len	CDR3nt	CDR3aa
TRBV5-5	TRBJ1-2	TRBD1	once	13	TGTGCCAGCAGGCGGGGGACAGATGATGGCTACACCTTC	CASRRGTDDGYTF
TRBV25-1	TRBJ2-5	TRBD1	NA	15	TGTGCCAGCAGTGACAATACAGGGGGCGCACAGACCCAGTACTTC	CASSDNTGGAQTQYF
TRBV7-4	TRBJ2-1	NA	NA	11	TGTGCCAGGGGGATCGATCACGAGCAGTTCTTC	CARGIDHEQFF
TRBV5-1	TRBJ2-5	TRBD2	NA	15	TGCGCCAGCAGTGAAGCGGGAGGGCCGGGAGAGACCCAGTACTTC	CASSEAGGPGETQYF
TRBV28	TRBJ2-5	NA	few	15	TGTGCCAGCATTAGAGGACAAGACTTCGGCGAGACCCAGTACTTC	CASIRGQDFGETQYF
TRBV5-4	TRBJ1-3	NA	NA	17	TGTGCCAGCAGCTTGGCCCCAGACAGGAGCTCTGGAAACACCATATATTTT	CASSLAPDRSSGNTIYF
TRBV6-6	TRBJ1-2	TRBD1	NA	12	TGTGCCAGCAGCCCGGACAGGGATGGCTACACCTTC	CASSPDRDGYTF
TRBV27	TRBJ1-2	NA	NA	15	TGTGCCAGCAGTTCCCCGCCCCGGGGGAACTATGGCTACACCTTC	CASSSPPRGNYGYTF
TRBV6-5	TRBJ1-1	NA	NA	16	TGTGCCAGCAGTTACTCAATGACAGCAATGAACACTGAAGCTTTCTTT	CASSYSMTAMNTEAFF
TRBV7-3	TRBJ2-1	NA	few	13	TGTGCCAGCAGCTTTACTAGTGACAATGAGCAGTTCTTC	CASSFTSDNEQFF
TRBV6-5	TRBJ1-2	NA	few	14	TGTGCCAGCAGCCAACAGGGTGGGTTTGATGGCTACACCTTC	CASSQQGGFDGYTF
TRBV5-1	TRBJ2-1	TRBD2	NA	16	TGCGCCAGCAGCTTGATTGCGGGAGGTCTCTACAATGAGCAGTTCTTC	CASSLIAGGLYNEQFF
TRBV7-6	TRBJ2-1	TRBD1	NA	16	TGTGCCAGCAGCCAGCTGCGGGACAGGGGGCGCATTGAGCAGTTCTTC	CASSQLRDRGRIEQFF
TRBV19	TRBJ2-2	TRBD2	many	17	TGTGCCAGTAGTCGCACCCTAGCGGGGCCCTACACCGGGGAGCTGTTTTTT	CASSRTLAGPYTGELFF
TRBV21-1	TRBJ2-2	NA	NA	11	TGTGCCAGCAGCGGTAGCGGGGAGCTGTTTTTT	CASSGSGELFF
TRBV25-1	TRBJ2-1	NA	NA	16	TGTGCCAGCAGTGAATTCGGTGGCGGCTCCTACAATGAGCAGTTCTTC	CASSEFGGGSYNEQFF
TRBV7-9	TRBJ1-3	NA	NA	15	TGTGCCAGCAGCCTCCAACAGGGCACTGGAAACACCATATATTTT	CASSLQQGTGNTIYF
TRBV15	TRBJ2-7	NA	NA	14	TGTGCCACCAGCAGAGATGTGGGGCCCTACGAGCAGTACTTC	CATSRDVGPYEQYF
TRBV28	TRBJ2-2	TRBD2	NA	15	TGTGCCAGCAGCTCTAGCGGGAGGACCCCCGGGGAGCTGTTTTTT	CASSSSGRTPGELFF
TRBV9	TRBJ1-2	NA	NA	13	TGTGCCAGCAGCGTAGAGGGGAACTATGGCTACACCTTC	CASSVEGNYGYTF
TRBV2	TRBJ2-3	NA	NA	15	TGTGCCAGCAGTGGAAGAGCGGGCGGCACAGATACGCAGTATTTT	CASSGRAGGTDTQYF
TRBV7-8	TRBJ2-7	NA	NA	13	TGTGCCAGCAGCTTAGGCCAGGACTACGAGCAGTACTTC	CASSLGQDYEQYF
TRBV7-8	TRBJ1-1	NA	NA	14	TGTGCCAGCAGCCCCTGGGGTCCGGGCACTGAAGCTTTCTTT	CASSPWGPGTEAFF
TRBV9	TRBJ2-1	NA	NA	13	TGTGCCAGCAGCGTAAACAGTTACAATGAGCAGTTCTTC	CASSVNSYNEQFF
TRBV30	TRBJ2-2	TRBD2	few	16	TGTGCCTGGGGCCCTGGGACTAGCGGGAGCACCGGGGAGCTGTTTTTT	CAWGPGTSGSTGELFF
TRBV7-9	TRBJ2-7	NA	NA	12	TGTGCCAGCAGCTTTGCCAGCTACGAGCAGTACTTC	CASSFASYEQYF
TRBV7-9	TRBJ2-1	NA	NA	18	TGTGCCAGCAGCTCCCACCTATGGGGAACGCTCTCCTACAATGAGCAGTTCTTC	CASSSHLWGTLSYNEQFF
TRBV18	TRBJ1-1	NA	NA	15	TGTGCCAGCTCACCGGGGGGTGATTGGGGGACTGAAGCTTTCTTT	CASSPGGDWGTEAFF
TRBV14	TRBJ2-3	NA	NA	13	TGTGCCAGCAGCCAAGATAGGGCGGATACGCAGTATTTT	CASSQDRADTQYF
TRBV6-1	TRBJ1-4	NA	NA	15	TGTGCCAGCAGTGAAGGCCCCCCGAGGGTGGAGAAACTGTTTTTT	CASSEGPPRVEKLFF
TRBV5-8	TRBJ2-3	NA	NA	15	TGTGCCAGCAGTTCGACGGGCAGGGTCAAGGTTACGCAGTATTTT	CASSSTGRVKVTQYF
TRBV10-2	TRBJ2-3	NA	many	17	TGCGCCAGCAGTGATTTTGGGGGGACAGTGTTCTCCGATACGCAGTATTTT	CASSDFGGTVFSDTQYF
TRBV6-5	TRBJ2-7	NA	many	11	TGTGCCAGCAGCCTTTCTAGTAAGCAGTACTTC	CASSLSSKQYF
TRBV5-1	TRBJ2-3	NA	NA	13	TGCGCCAGCAGCAAGGGACTTCCAGATACGCAGTATTTT	CASSKGLPDTQYF
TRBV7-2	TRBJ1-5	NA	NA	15	TGTGCCAGCAGCCCCGACACAAATAGCAATCAGCCCCAGCATTTT	CASSPDTNSNQPQHF
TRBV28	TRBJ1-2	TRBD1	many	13	TGTGCCAGCAGTTACGACAGGGGCCTCGGCTACACCTTC	CASSYDRGLGYTF
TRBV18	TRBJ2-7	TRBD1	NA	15	TGTGCCAGCTCACCGGGACAGGGGGCTGTCGGTGAGCAGTACTTC	CASSPGQGAVGEQYF
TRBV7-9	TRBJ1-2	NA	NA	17	TGTGCCAGCAGCTTAAAGGTGGGGGGGCAGTCACCATGGGGCTACACCTTC	CASSLKVGGQSPWGYTF
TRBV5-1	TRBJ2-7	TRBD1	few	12	TGCGCCAGCAAGGACAGGGACCACGAGCAGTACTTC	CASKDRDHEQYF
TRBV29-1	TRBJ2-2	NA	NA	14	TGCAGCGTTGGGGCTAGCGAAAACACCGGGGAGCTGTTTTTT	CSVGASENTGELFF
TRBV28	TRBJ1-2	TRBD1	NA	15	TGTGCCAGCGGGCGACCAGGGGGCGCGGACTATGGCTACACCTTC	CASGRPGGADYGYTF
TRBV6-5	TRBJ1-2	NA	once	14	TGTGCCAGCAGTTACTCGTGGGCGGGCTATGGCTACACCTTC	CASSYSWAGYGYTF
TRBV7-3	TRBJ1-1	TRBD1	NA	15	TGTGCCAGCAGCGGCACAGGGGGACCGAACACTGAAGCTTTCTTT	CASSGTGGPNTEAFF
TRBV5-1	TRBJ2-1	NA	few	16	TGCGCCAGCAGCTTGCGGGTGGCTAGCCGGTACAATGAGCAGTTCTTC	CASSLRVASRYNEQFF
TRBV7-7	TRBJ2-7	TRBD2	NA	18	TGTGCTAGCAGCTTAGGGGGGGAACTAGCGGTCCGCTCCTACGAGCAGTACTTC	CASSLGGELAVRSYEQYF
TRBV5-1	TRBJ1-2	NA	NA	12	TGCGCCAGCAGCTTGGGAGGGATCGGCTACACCTTC	CASSLGGIGYTF
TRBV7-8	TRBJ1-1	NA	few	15	TGTGCCAGCAGCTTAGCTTTCCAGGGAGGGACTGAAGCTTTCTTT	CASSLAFQGGTEAFF
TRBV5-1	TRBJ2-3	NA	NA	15	TGCGCCAGCAGCTTGGGAGAGGGCCTCACAGATACGCAGTATTTT	CASSLGEGLTDTQYF
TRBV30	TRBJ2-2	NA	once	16	TGTGCCTGGAGTGTCAAACCCCTGACTCACACCGGGGAGCTGTTTTTT	CAWSVKPLTHTGELFF
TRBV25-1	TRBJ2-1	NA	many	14	TGTGCCAGCAGTGAAGGAGGGGGGAGTCCTGAGCAGTTCTTC	CASSEGGGSPEQFF
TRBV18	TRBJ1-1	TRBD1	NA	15	TGTGCCAGCTCACCACTGGGCAGGGGGCTGACTGAAGCTTTCTTT	CASSPLGRGLTEAFF
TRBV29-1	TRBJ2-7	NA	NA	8	TGCAGCGACTCGGAGCAGTACTTC	CSDSEQYF
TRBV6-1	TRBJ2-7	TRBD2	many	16	TGTGCCAGCAGTGACAGACCGGGACTAGCGCGGCTCGAGCAGTACTTC	CASSDRPGLARLEQYF